This T cell receptor (beta chain) was recovered during a study of tumor-infiltrating lymphocytes in primary liver carcinoma. Unsorted bulk tissue, 20-30 mg of it, served as the source for co-extraction of RNA and DNA. Every single tumor sample held over 85% viable tumor cells. The CDR3 has 16 amino acids. Germline CDR1 and CDR2: SGHAT and FQNNGV. The germline V and J ends were trimmed by 8 bases and 5 bases, with 24 bases remaining between them. Total RNA (roughly 550 ng) served as template for TCR beta cDNA synthesis primed by a constant-region primer. Generation of the TCR beta libraries relied on three nested multiplex PCR rounds using slightly modified ARM-PCR. Running 10 cycles apiece, the first two PCR rounds relied on TRBV1-TRBV30 forward primers together with a C-beta reverse primer. A single record per CDR3 protein comes from TCRdb applying MiXCR to the multiplex PCR reads. The table has approximately 120,000 distinct CDR3 sequences, approximately 64% seen once.

The chain uses TRBV11-2 and TRBJ2-5, with D perhaps TRBD2 (7 bases). Material: liver tumor tissue from sampling region 3. The subset is: tumor region T3, left-lateral pole. The receptor was isolated from a woman aged 55-70 years with primary liver carcinoma and hepatitis B virus infection. DNA for the CDR3: TGTGCCAGCGCCAAGGGGGGGGGCGCGACGTTCGAGACCCAGTACTTC. It specifies CASAKGGGATFETQYF. Full variable domain (missing parts from reference TRBV11-2 and TRBJ2-5): EAGVAQSPRYKIIEKRQSVAFWCNPISGHATLYWYQQILGQGPKLLIQFQNNGVVDDSQLPKDRFSAERLKGVDSTLKIQPAKLEDSAVYLCASAKGGGATFETQYFGPGTRLLVL.